What follows are 27 T cell receptor beta chains derived from one specimen sequenced in a study of chemoradiotherapy in HPV16-positive cancers. TCRdb keeps only in-frame clones here, not all; method: immunoSEQ multiplex PCR. The data hold several thousand clones, with 89% observed a single time. The sequencing used tumor tissue, collected from a patient who underwent chemoradiotherapy. These receptors were taken from a human donor with HPV-associated anogenital cancer.

The J gene is TRBJ2-2, the V gene TRBV4-2; D is unresolved. The CDR3 runs to 15 residues. Germline V gene sequence: CDR1 LGHNA, CDR2 YNFKEQ. V gave up 1 base and J gave up 4 bases, with 10 bases separating them. The CDR3 spells CASSQGEIGTGELFF. As DNA, the CDR3 is TGTGCCAGCAGCCAAGGCGAAATTGGCACCGGGGAGCTGTTTTTT.

V and J are TRBV4-1 and TRBJ2-1; perhaps TRBD2 as D (5 bases). Trimming removed 0 bases at V and 4 bases at J, with 13 bases between. The germline V gene has CDR1 MGHRA and CDR2 YSYEKL. The CDR3 loop spans 16 amino acids. The CDR3 nucleotides are TGCGCCAGCAGCCAAGAGGCTAGCACGGGGTACAATGAGCAGTTCTTC. Its protein is CASSQEASTGYNEQFF.

The chain employs TRBV6-6 and TRBJ2-7; possible D gene TRBD1, 5 bases. V lost 6 bases to trimming and J lost 2 bases, with 11 bases between them. CDR1 and CDR2 (germline): MNHNY, SVGAGI (reference sequence). This CDR3 region has 13 residues. The CDR3 coding sequence is TGTGCCAGCAGCAGCCCGGACACCTACGAGCAGTACTTC. This sequence encodes CASSSPDTYEQYF.

The rearrangement uses TRBV19 and TRBJ1-4; 9 bases map to TRBD1. The V and J ends lost 7 bases and 7 bases, in that order; junction bases with no gene match: 7. CDR1 is LNHDA and CDR2 is SQIVND in the germline V gene (reference sequence). This CDR3 region has 14 residues. The CDR3 bases are TGTGCCAGTAAGGGGGGACAGGGTAGTGAAAAACTGTTTTTT. Protein: CASKGGQGSEKLFF.

This clone was observed a single time. This chain uses TRBV7-9 with TRBJ2-1, with 12 bases lining up with TRBD2. This CDR3 has 15 residues. From germline, CDR1 is SEHNR and CDR2 FQNEAQ (reference sequence). V trimming: 5 bases; J trimming: 8 bases; junction bases outside the gene matches: 7. The CDR3 here is CASSKLAGGGDEQFF. The CDR3 coding sequence is TGTGCCAGCAGCAAACTAGCGGGAGGTGGTGATGAGCAGTTCTTC. Together with reference TRBV7-9 and TRBJ2-1, the CDR3 gives the full variable domain: DTGVSQNPRHKITKRGQNVTFRCDPISEHNRLYWYRQTLGQGPEFLTYFQNEAQLEKSRLLSDRFSAERPKGSFSTLEIQRTEQGDSAMYLCASSKLAGGGDEQFFGPGTRLTVL.

This chain links TRBV7-3 with TRBJ2-2; no clear D. Germline values: CDR1 SGHTA, CDR2 FQGTGA. V lost 1 base, J lost 5 bases, and 5 bases lay in between. The CDR3 is 13 residues long. This chain's CDR3 is CASSLSRTGELFF. In DNA form, the CDR3 reads TGTGCCAGCAGCTTAAGTAGAACCGGGGAGCTGTTTTTT.

CDR3 DNA sequence: TGTGCCAGCAGCTTAGTGACAGATAATTCACCCCTCCACTTT. Translated, it gives CASSLVTDNSPLHF. The chain employs TRBV7-6 and TRBJ1-6; D might be TRBD1 (5 bases). The V gene's germline CDR1 is SGHVS and CDR2 FNYEAQ. The length of the CDR3 is 14 residues. The V end was cut by 1 base, the J end by 5 bases, with 6 bases between.

V usage is TRBV30 and J usage is TRBJ2-7, with D perhaps matching TRBD1 (6 bases). There are 14 residues in the CDR3. Between the trimmed V and J ends, which lost 4 bases and 0 bases, there was a span of 13 bases. The germline gives CDR1 GTSNPN, CDR2 SVGIG (reference sequence). The CDR3 sequence is CAWTPQGSSYEQYF. The CDR3 DNA sequence: TGTGCCTGGACTCCTCAGGGGAGCTCCTACGAGCAGTACTTC.

The rearrangement links TRBV5-4 to TRBJ1-3, with D hard to call. The CDR3 length is 13 residues. V was clipped by 5 bases and J by 0 bases, with 6 bases between them. CDR1 and CDR2 (germline): SGHNT, YYREEE (reference sequence). CDR3 DNA: TGTGCCAGCAGTCTTGACTCTGGAAACACCATATATTTT. Translation: CASSLDSGNTIYF.

The count of this clone is one. This chain uses TRBV7-2 with TRBJ1-1; 7 nucleotides align to TRBD1. V lost 5 bases and J lost 4; bases outside the gene matches: 10. The CDR3 runs 15 residues. Looked up from germline, CDR1 is SGHTA and CDR2 is FQGNSA. CDR3 nucleotides: TGTGCCAGCAGCCAAAGTCGGACAGGAGGCACTGAAGCTTTCTTT. Amino acids: CASSQSRTGGTEAFF.

The chain carries TRBV30 and TRBJ2-2; either TRBD1 or TRBD2 may fit D (5 bases each). The CDR3 runs 14 residues. The V and J ends lost 4 bases and 3 bases respectively, with 12 bases between them. Germline CDR1 reads GTSNPN; CDR2 reads SVGIG (reference sequence). CDR3 protein: CAWTTMGDTGELFF. The CDR3 DNA reads TGTGCCTGGACCACAATGGGGGACACCGGGGAGCTGTTTTTT.

This rearrangement joins TRBV5-4 to TRBJ1-2; D is possibly TRBD1 (6 bases). Trimming took 4 bases from V and 4 from J, leaving 14 bases between them. This CDR3 is 14 amino acids long. Germline V gives CDR1 SGHNT, CDR2 YYREEE (reference sequence). CDR3 amino acids: CASSPHREVYGYTF. CDR3 sequence (DNA): TGTGCCAGCAGCCCGCACAGGGAAGTCTATGGCTACACCTTC.

The chain carries TRBV18 and TRBJ1-5; 7 positions match TRBD1. J gave up 1 base and V 6 bases, and 6 bases lay outside the gene matches. Germline CDR1 is KGHSH and CDR2 is LQKENI. The CDR3 contains 15 residues. CDR3 coding DNA: TGTGCCAGCTCTTCGACAGGGTTGAGCAATCAGCCCCAGCATTTT. The encoded protein is CASSSTGLSNQPQHF.

V and J are TRBV7-2 and TRBJ2-1, with 9 bases that match TRBD2. The CDR3 extends over 15 amino acids. Germline V lookup: CDR1 SGHTA, CDR2 FQGNSA. The trim removed 5 bases at V and 5 bases at J, leaving 7 bases unmatched. The CDR3 here is CASSLSGSSNNEQFF. Written as DNA, the CDR3 is TGTGCCAGCAGCCTTAGCGGGAGTTCGAACAATGAGCAGTTCTTC.

The CDR3 DNA reads TGTGCCAGCAGTTACGGCCGGGGCCCGGGGCAGCCCCAGCATTTT. This encodes CASSYGRGPGQPQHF. The gene calls are TRBV6-5 and TRBJ1-5; the D gene is possibly TRBD1 (5 bases). V dropped 2 bases and J dropped 7 bases, with 15 bases sitting between them. The CDR3 has 15 amino acids. From germline, CDR1 is MNHEY and CDR2 SVGAGI.

The V gene is TRBV4-1, the J gene TRBJ2-3; D might be TRBD1 or TRBD2, each matching 5 bases. Per the germline V gene, CDR1 is MGHRA and CDR2 is YSYEKL. The CDR3 is made up of 17 amino acids. With 0 bases removed from V and 2 bases from J, the gap between germline ends came to 15 bases. The CDR3 DNA sequence: TGCGCCAGCAGCCAAGAATCGGGCCAGGGAGTCACAGATACGCAGTATTTT. Translation gives CASSQESGQGVTDTQYF.

The table lists this clone with a few counts. The chain couples TRBV7-3 to TRBJ1-1, with a weak D call TRBD1 (5 bases). With 4 bases removed from V and 4 bases from J, the gap between germline ends came to 13 bases. Germline assignment: CDR1 SGHTA and CDR2 FQGTGA. This CDR3 contains 14 residues. The CDR3 DNA reads TGTGCCAGCAGCTATGCACCGGGACTCACTGAAGCTTTCTTT. Translated: CASSYAPGLTEAFF. Combining the CDR3 with reference TRBV7-3 and TRBJ1-1 gives the whole variable domain GAGVSQTPSNKVTEKGKYVELRCDPISGHTALYWYRQSLGQGPEFLIYFQGTGAADDSGLPNDRFFAVRPEGSVSTLKIQRTERGDSAVYLCASSYAPGLTEAFFGQGTRLTVV.

The rearrangement joins TRBV29-1 to TRBJ2-5, with D possibly TRBD1 on 6 matching bases. Germline values: CDR1 SQVTM, CDR2 ANQGSEA. V was trimmed by 8 bases and J by 2 bases, leaving 12 bases between them. This CDR3 is built from 12 residues. CDR3 region: CSHLRGQETQYF. The CDR3 DNA is TGCAGCCATCTCAGGGGACAAGAGACCCAGTACTTC.

This clone came up a few times. This chain connects TRBV9 to TRBJ2-7; D is ambiguous. V dropped 4 bases and J dropped 5 bases, with 13 bases sitting between them. The CDR3 covers 13 residues. Per the germline V gene, CDR1 is SGDLS and CDR2 is YYNGEE. For the CDR3, the DNA is TGTGCCAGCAGCTCCGAACCCTGGGACGAGCAGTACTTC. Encoded protein: CASSSEPWDEQYF.

The J gene is TRBJ1-4, the V gene TRBV5-1; D unclear. This CDR3 is 15 amino acids long. V gave up 0 bases and J gave up 5 bases, with 11 bases separating them. CDR1 is SGHRS, CDR2 YFSETQ, per germline. The CDR3 nucleotides read TGCGCCAGCAGCTTGGCGGGTCCCCCCAATGAAAAACTGTTTTTT. Translating it yields CASSLAGPPNEKLFF.

CDR3: CASSQDTPGGGEKLFF. The CDR3 DNA is TGCGCCAGCAGCCAAGATACCCCAGGGGGAGGCGAAAAACTGTTTTTT. This sequence joins TRBV4-3 and TRBJ1-4, with 7 bases that match TRBD1. The CDR3 has 16 amino acids. The V gene end was trimmed by 0 bases and the J gene end by 8 bases; junction bases not matched to a gene: 9. Germline CDR1 LGHNA, CDR2 YSLEER.

V is TRBV29-1 and J is TRBJ2-2; the D gene is possibly TRBD1 (6 bases). Trimming took off 5 bases at V and 3 bases at J, with 10 bases between the two ends. CDR1 and CDR2 from the germline V gene are SQVTM and ANQGSEA. This CDR3 is built from 13 residues. CDR3 in amino acids: CSVSGDYTGELFF. The CDR3, as DNA: TGCAGCGTTTCAGGGGATTACACCGGGGAGCTGTTTTTT.

The J gene is TRBJ2-2, the V gene TRBV12-5, with D possibly being TRBD1 (5 bases). The length of the CDR3 is 19 residues. CDR1 is LGHNT and CDR2 is FRNRAP in the germline V gene. V dropped 7 bases and J dropped 3 bases, with 27 bases sitting between them. CDR3 nucleotides: TGTGCTAGTGCCCCTCCGCCCAGGGAAACGGTAATGGACACCGGGGAGCTGTTTTTT. This codes for CASAPPPRETVMDTGELFF.

The chain carries TRBV19 and TRBJ2-7; D might be TRBD1 (8 bases). The V gene's germline CDR1 is LNHDA and CDR2 SQIVND (reference sequence). Trimming cost V 5 bases and J 3 bases, with 14 bases left between them. CDR3 length equals 14 residues. In DNA form, the CDR3 reads TGTGCCAGTAGTCTTACAGGGGGGGACTACGAGCAGTACTTC. Protein product: CASSLTGGDYEQYF.

The rearrangement joins TRBV9 to TRBJ2-2; D not resolved. This CDR3 contains 16 residues. Looked up from germline, CDR1 is SGDLS and CDR2 is YYNGEE. V was cut by 0 bases and J by 0 bases, with 9 bases left in between. CDR3: CASSVAPDPNTGELFF. In nucleotides, the CDR3 is TGTGCCAGCAGCGTAGCTCCAGACCCGAACACCGGGGAGCTGTTTTTT.

This rearrangement joins TRBV19 to TRBJ2-7; D ambiguous. Germline lookup yields CDR1 LNHDA and CDR2 SQIVND (reference sequence). There are 12 residues in the CDR3. Trimming left V 0 bases short and J 3 bases short, with 3 bases between. CDR3 in amino acids: CASSIDLYEQYF. The CDR3 DNA is TGTGCCAGTAGTATAGATCTCTACGAGCAGTACTTC.

DNA of the CDR3: TGCGCCAGCAGCTTGGACGGGGCTGGAGAGACCCAGTACTTC. Protein product: CASSLDGAGETQYF. The chain links TRBV5-1 to TRBJ2-5, with D perhaps being TRBD1 or TRBD2 (5 bases each). The CDR3 is 14 residues long. The germline gives CDR1 SGHRS, CDR2 YFSETQ. Trimming shortened V by 0 bases and J by 4 bases, and 10 bases separated the two germline ends. The full variable domain, in which reference TRBV5-1 and TRBJ2-5 provide the parts outside the CDR3, is KAGVTQTPRYLIKTRGQQVTLSCSPISGHRSVSWYQQTPGQGLQFLFEYFSETQRNKGNFPGRFSGRQFSNSRSEMNVSTLELGDSALYLCASSLDGAGETQYFGPGTRLLVL.